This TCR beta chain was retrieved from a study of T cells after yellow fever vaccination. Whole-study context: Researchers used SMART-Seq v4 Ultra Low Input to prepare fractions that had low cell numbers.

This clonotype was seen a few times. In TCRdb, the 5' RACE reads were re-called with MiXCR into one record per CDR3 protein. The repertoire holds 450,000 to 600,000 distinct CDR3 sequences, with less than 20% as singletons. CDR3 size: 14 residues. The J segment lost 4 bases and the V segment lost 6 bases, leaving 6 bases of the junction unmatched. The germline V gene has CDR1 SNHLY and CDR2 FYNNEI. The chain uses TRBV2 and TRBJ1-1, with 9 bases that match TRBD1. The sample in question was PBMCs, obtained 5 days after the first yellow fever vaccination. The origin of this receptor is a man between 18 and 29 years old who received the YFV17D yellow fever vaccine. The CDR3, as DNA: TGTGCCAGCAGGGCAGAGACAGGGGGCACTGAAGCTTTCTTT. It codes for CASRAETGGTEAFF. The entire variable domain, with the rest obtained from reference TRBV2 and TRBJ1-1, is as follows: EPEVTQTPSHQVTQMGQEVILRCVPISNHLYFYWYRQILGQKVEFLVSFYNNEISEKSEIFDDQFSVERPDGSNFTLKIRSTKLEDSAMYFCASRAETGGTEAFFGQGTRLTVV.